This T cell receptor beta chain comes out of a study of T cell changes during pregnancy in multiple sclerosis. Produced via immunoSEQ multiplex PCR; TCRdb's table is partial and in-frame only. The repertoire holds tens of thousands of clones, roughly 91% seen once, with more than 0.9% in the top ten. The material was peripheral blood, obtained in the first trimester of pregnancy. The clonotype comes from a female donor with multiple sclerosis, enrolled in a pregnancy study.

The CDR3 here is CASSQDALVTGSGYTF. The CDR3 coding sequence is TGCGCCAGCAGCCAAGATGCCCTAGTGACAGGGAGTGGCTACACCTTC. This chain connects TRBV4-3 to TRBJ1-2; 7 nucleotides align to TRBD1. V was clipped by 0 bases and J by 7 bases; unmatched bases: 11. This CDR3 has 16 residues. Germline CDR1 and CDR2: LGHNA and YSLEER.